This T cell receptor (beta chain) is from a study of CD8+CD57+ T cells in acquired aplastic anemia. Study-wide background: Sorted CD4+ and CD8+ cells yielded roughly 3.2 ug of DNA on average. Study-level points and caveats: The same twenty-nine CD8+ CDR3 sequences occurred in patients and in controls.

This CDR3 is built from 15 residues. Per germline, CDR1 SSHAT and CDR2 FNYEAQ (reference sequence). Selection for sequencing was limited to patients who had shown CD8+CD57+ cell expansion by flow cytometry. The enrolled patients all had severe acquired aplastic anemia. CDR3 and TCR beta VDJ profiling relied on a genomic DNA template. Via MiXCR, TCRdb re-called the reads, giving one row per CDR3 protein. The sample has fewer than 250,000 distinct CDR3 sequences, around 43% seen once; the top ten hold over 7.5%. A remark on this clonotype: The target antigen is unknown. One end of the junction varies from germline; a read error may be responsible.

The chain is built from TRBV7-7 and TRBJ2-7, with 7 bases that match TRBD1. The clonotype comes from a human donor with aplastic anemia. Sequenced sample: sorted CD4+, CD8+, or CD8+CD57+ T cells (not recorded which) from PBMCs. The CDR3 DNA is TGTGCTAGCAGCTTAACCGGGACAGCGGACTACGAGCAGTACTTC. Protein sequence: CASSLTGTADYEQYF. Full variable domain (remainder filled in from reference TRBV7-7 and TRBJ2-7): GAGVSQSPRYKVTKRGQDVTLRCDPISSHATLYWYQQALGQGPEFLTYFNYEAQPDKSGLPSDRFSAERPEGSISTLTIQRTEQRDSAMYRCASSLTGTADYEQYFGPGTRLTVT.